This passage covers 9 T cell receptor beta chains from one sample sequenced in a study of CD8+CD57+ T cells in acquired aplastic anemia. Profiling of TCR beta VDJ combinations and CDR3 sequences used genomic DNA as template. TCRdb reprocessed the reads with MiXCR, giving one entry per CDR3 protein. This table has some 160,000 distinct CDR3 sequences, around 50% appearing once. Previously, flow cytometry had revealed CD8+CD57+ cell expansion in the patients chosen for sequencing. The sequenced material came from sorted CD4+, CD8+, or CD8+CD57+ T cells (not recorded which) from PBMCs. These receptors were collected from a human donor with aplastic anemia.

This clonotype was picked up many times. V usage is TRBV15 and J usage is TRBJ1-5; TRBD1 aligns across 8 bases. This CDR3 has 15 residues. The germline V gene encodes CDR1 LNHNV and CDR2 YYDKDF (reference sequence). Trimming cost V 4 bases and J 4 bases; bases outside gene matches: 6. CDR3 protein: CATSNGDRGNQPQHF. The CDR3 DNA sequence: TGTGCCACCAGCAACGGAGACAGGGGTAATCAGCCCCAGCATTTT.

Many counts were recorded for this clonotype. The rearrangement links TRBV6-1 to TRBJ1-3; perhaps TRBD1 as D (6 bases). Trimming removed 10 bases from V and 3 bases from J, with 16 bases in between. The CDR3 runs to 14 residues. The germline gives CDR1 MNHNS, CDR2 SASEGT. The CDR3 reads CATLEGGSGNTIYF. The CDR3 DNA sequence: TGTGCCACCCTAGAGGGGGGAAGTGGAAACACCATATATTTT.

This clonotype showed up just a few times. V usage is TRBV6-1 and J usage is TRBJ2-3; 7 nucleotides agree with TRBD1. After removal of 5 bases from V and 2 bases from J, the junction contained 10 bases not matched to a gene. CDR3 size: 16 residues. CDR1 and CDR2 (germline): MNHNS, SASEGT. The CDR3 nucleotides read TGTGCCAGCAGTAAACAGGGGCTCACCCCCACAGATACGCAGTATTTT. Its translation is CASSKQGLTPTDTQYF.

On this clonotype: One end of the junction fails to match germline, which may point to a read error. The rearrangement joins TRBV10-3 to TRBJ2-7, with 7 bases identical to TRBD1. This CDR3 region has 12 residues. Germline V gene lookup returns CDR1 ENHRY and CDR2 SYGVKD. The CDR3 sequence: CAISGSNRGEDF. DNA of the CDR3: TGTGCCATCAGTGGGTCGAACAGGGGAGAGGACTTC.

There are many counts of this clonotype. The V gene is TRBV6-4, the J gene TRBJ1-2, with a tentative D call TRBD1 (5 bases). Germline V CDR1 and CDR2: MRHNA, SNTAGT. Trimming left V 0 bases short and J 7 bases short, with 9 bases between. The CDR3 extends over 13 amino acids. This CDR3 is CASSDSQGAGYTF. The DNA of the CDR3 is TGTGCCAGCAGTGACTCCCAGGGCGCTGGCTACACCTTC.

This clonotype was recorded only once. This sequence joins TRBV15 and TRBJ1-1, with D possibly being TRBD1 (6 bases). The CDR3 totals 16 residues. V gave up 2 bases and J gave up 3 bases, with 16 bases separating them. Germline V gives CDR1 LNHNV, CDR2 YYDKDF (reference sequence). The CDR3 bases are TGTGCCACCAGCAGACCTACGGGGGGGCGTGACACTGAAGCTTTCTTT. Protein: CATSRPTGGRDTEAFF.

This clonotype was recorded at least ten times. CDR3 nucleotide sequence: TGTGCCAGCAGCTTAGATCTAACACCGGGGCAGTATTTT. Translating it yields CASSLDLTPGQYF. This chain connects TRBV11-2 to TRBJ2-3, with D unresolved. The CDR3 runs to 13 residues. Germline CDR1 SGHAT, CDR2 FQNNGV. Trimming removed 0 bases from V and 11 bases from J, with 12 bases in between.

The chain recombines TRBV20-1 with TRBJ2-7; 9 bases are a match to TRBD1. The junction had 7 bases not matched to a gene; V was cut back by 3 bases and J by 1 base. Looked up from germline, CDR1 is DFQATT and CDR2 is SNEGSKA (reference sequence). This CDR3 contains 15 residues. The CDR3 here is CSARPAGQGSYEQYF. The CDR3, as DNA: TGCAGTGCTAGGCCAGCGGGACAGGGTTCCTACGAGCAGTACTTC.

This clonotype was found many times. CDR3 loop: CSASRTGYEQYF. DNA for the CDR3: TGCAGTGCTAGTCGGACTGGCTACGAGCAGTACTTC. This rearrangement joins TRBV20-1 to TRBJ2-7; maybe TRBD2 (5 bases). With 3 bases removed from V and 3 bases from J, the gap between germline ends came to 9 bases. Germline CDR1 is DFQATT and CDR2 is SNEGSKA (reference sequence). CDR3 length: 12 residues.